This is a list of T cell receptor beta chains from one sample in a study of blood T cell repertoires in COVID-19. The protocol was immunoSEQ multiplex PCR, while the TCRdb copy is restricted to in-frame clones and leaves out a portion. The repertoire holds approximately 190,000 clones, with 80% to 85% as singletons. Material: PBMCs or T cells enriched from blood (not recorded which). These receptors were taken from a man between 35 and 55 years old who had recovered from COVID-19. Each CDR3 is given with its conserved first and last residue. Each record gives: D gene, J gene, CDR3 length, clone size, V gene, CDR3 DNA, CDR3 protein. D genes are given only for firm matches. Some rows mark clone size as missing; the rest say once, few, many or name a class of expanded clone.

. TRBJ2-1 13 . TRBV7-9 TGTGCCAGCTCGAATAGACAGCAGGGTGAGCAGTTCTTC CASSNRQQGEQFF
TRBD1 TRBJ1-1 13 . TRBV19 TGTGCCAGTAGCCCCGGGACAGGGGCTGAAGCTTTCTTT CASSPGTGAEAFF
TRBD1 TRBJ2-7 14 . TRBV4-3 TGCGCCAGCAGCCAGGGGACAGGGTACTACGAGCAGTACTTC CASSQGTGYYEQYF
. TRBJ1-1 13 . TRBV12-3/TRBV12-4 TGTGCCAGCAGGGGGCAAGTAAACACTGAAGCTTTCTTT CASRGQVNTEAFF
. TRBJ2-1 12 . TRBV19 TGTGCCAGTAGACGGACAGCCAATGAGCAGTTCTTC CASRRTANEQFF
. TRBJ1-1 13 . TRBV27 TGTGCCAGCAGTTTAACCCGCGGCACTGAAGCTTTCTTT CASSLTRGTEAFF
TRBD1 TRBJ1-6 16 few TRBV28 TGTGCCAGCAGCTCCGGACAGGGGAGAAGTAATTCACCCCTCCACTTT CASSSGQGRSNSPLHF
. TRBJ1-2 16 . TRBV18 TGTGCCAGCTCAACGAATTTGGGCCGTCGGGAGTATGGCTACACCTTC CASSTNLGRREYGYTF
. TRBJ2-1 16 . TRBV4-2 TGTGCCAGCAGCGAACTTAGTACTGATTCTAACAATGAGCAGTTCTTC CASSELSTDSNNEQFF
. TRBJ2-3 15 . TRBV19 TGTGCCAGTAGTCTTCTCACGGGGGGCACAGATACGCAGTATTTT CASSLLTGGTDTQYF
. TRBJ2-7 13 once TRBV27 TGTGCCAGCAGTTTCAGGGCGGCCTACGAGCAGTACTTC CASSFRAAYEQYF
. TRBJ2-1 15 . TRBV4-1 TGCGCCAGCAGCCAAGGCTCCGGACAGAACAATGAGCAGTTCTTC CASSQGSGQNNEQFF
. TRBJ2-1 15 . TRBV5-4 TGTGCCAGCAGCCCAACAGGGACCACCTACAATGAGCAGTTCTTC CASSPTGTTYNEQFF
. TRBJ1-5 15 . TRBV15 TGTGCCACCAGCAGAGATAGGAGGAGCAATCAGCCCCAGCATTTT CATSRDRRSNQPQHF
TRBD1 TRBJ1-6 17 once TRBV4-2 TGTGCCAGCAGCCAAGACCCCGCGACAGGGTTGAGTTCACCCCTCCACTTT CASSQDPATGLSSPLHF
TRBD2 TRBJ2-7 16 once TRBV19 TGTGCCAGTAGTGTCACCGGGACTAGGGGAACCTACGAGCAGTACTTC CASSVTGTRGTYEQYF
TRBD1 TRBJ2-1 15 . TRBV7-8 TGTGCCAGCAGCTTAAGGGACAGGGCCTACAATGAGCAGTTCTTC CASSLRDRAYNEQFF
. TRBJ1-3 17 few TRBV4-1 TGCGCCAGCAGCCTTGAGGGGGGGAGAATGGCTGGAAACACCATATATTTT CASSLEGGRMAGNTIYF
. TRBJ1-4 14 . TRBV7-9 TGTGCCAGCAGCTCCTTTAAAAACGGGGAAAAACTGTTTTTT CASSSFKNGEKLFF
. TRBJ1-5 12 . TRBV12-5 TGTGCTAGTGGTTTGAGCTCTCAGCCCCAGCATTTT CASGLSSQPQHF
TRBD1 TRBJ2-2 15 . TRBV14 TGTGCCAGCAGCCGGACAGGGGGCATCACCGGGGAGCTGTTTTTT CASSRTGGITGELFF
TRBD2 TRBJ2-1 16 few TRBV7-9 TGTGCCAGCAGCCTTCGGACTAGCGGGTCCTACAATGAGCAGTTCTTC CASSLRTSGSYNEQFF
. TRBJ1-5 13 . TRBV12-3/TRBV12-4 TGTGCCAGCGGCGGGAGTAGCAATCAGCCCCAGCATTTT CASGGSSNQPQHF
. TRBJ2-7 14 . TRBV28 TGTGCCAGCCTCCCGACCGTCCAGACAAAAGAGCAGTACTTC CASLPTVQTKEQYF
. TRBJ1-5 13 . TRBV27 TGTGCCAGCAGTTTTCGGGTCCTCCAGCCCCAGCATTTT CASSFRVLQPQHF
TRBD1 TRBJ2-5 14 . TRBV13 TGTGCCAGCAGCCGCACAGGGGACGGAGAGACCCAGTACTTC CASSRTGDGETQYF
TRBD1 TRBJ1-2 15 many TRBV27 TGTGCCAGCAGTCCCCAACGGACAGGGCGGGCTGGCTACACCTTC CASSPQRTGRAGYTF
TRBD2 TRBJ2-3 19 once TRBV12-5 TGTGCTAGTGGTTTGTCGACTAGCGGGGGGTTGAGTAGCACAGATACGCAGTATTTT CASGLSTSGGLSSTDTQYF
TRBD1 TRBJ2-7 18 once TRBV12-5 TGTGCTAGTGGTTTGGCTCCTAACAGGGGGCTAAGCTCCTACGAGCAGTACTTC CASGLAPNRGLSSYEQYF
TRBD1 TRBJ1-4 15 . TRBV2 TGTGCCAGCAGCCAACAGGGGGCAACTAATGAAAAACTGTTTTTT CASSQQGATNEKLFF
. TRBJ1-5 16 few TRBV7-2 TGTGCCAGCAGCTTAGCGCCGGGACTGGGCAATCAGCCCCAGCATTTT CASSLAPGLGNQPQHF
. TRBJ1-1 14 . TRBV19 TGTGCCAGTAGTATAGGGAGGGGGAACACTGAAGCTTTCTTT CASSIGRGNTEAFF
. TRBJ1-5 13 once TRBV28 TGTGCCAGCAGTTCGGCGGGGGAGCAGCCCCAGCATTTT CASSSAGEQPQHF
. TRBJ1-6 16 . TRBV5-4 TGTGCCAGCAGCTTGGGACAGGAGCCCTATAATTCACCCCTCCACTTT CASSLGQEPYNSPLHF
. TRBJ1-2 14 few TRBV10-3 TGTGCCATACAGAGGGCGCAAGGCAACTATGGCTACACCTTC CAIQRAQGNYGYTF
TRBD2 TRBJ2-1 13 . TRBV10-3 TGTGCCATCAAGACGACTAGCTACGATGAGCAGTTCTTC CAIKTTSYDEQFF
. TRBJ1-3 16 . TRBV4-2 TGTGCCAGCAGCCCTCGACAGGTCCCCTCTGGAAACACCATATATTTT CASSPRQVPSGNTIYF
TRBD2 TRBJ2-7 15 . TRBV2 TGTGCCAGCAGAAGGACTAGCGGGGGATCCTACGAGCAGTACTTC CASRRTSGGSYEQYF
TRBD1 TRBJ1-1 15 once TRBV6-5 TGTGCCAGCAGTTGGAATACAGGGGGCGACACTGAAGCTTTCTTT CASSWNTGGDTEAFF
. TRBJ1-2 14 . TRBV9 TGTGCCAGCAGCGTAGACTCGGGGGGCTATGGCTACACCTTC CASSVDSGGYGYTF
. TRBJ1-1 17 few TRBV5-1 TGCGCCAGCAGCTTGGGACAGTCGACAAACATGAACACTGAAGCTTTCTTT CASSLGQSTNMNTEAFF
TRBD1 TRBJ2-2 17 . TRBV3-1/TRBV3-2 TGTGCCAGCAGCCACCGACAGGGGTTCGCGAACACCGGGGAGCTGTTTTTT CASSHRQGFANTGELFF
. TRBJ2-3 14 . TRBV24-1 TGTGCCACCAGTTTCGACAGAACCACAGATACGCAGTATTTT CATSFDRTTDTQYF
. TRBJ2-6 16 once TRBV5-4 TGTGCCAGCAGACAACAGGGTTCCTCTGGGGCCAACGTCCTGACTTTC CASRQQGSSGANVLTF
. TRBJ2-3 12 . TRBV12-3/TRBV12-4 TGTGCCAGCAGTTTTAGGGAGAGTACGCAGTATTTT CASSFRESTQYF
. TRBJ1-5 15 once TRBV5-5 TGTGCCAGCAGCTTGGGCGGGCTGAGCAATCAGCCCCAGCATTTT CASSLGGLSNQPQHF
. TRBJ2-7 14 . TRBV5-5 TGTGCCAGCAGCTTGGCAGGGGTTATTGCCGAGCAGTACTTC CASSLAGVIAEQYF
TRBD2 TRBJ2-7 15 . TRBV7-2 TGTGCCAGCAGCTTAGAGCGGGGCCTAAACTACGAGCAGTACTTC CASSLERGLNYEQYF
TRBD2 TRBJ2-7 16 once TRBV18 TGTGCCAGCTCAGGGACTAGCGGGGTTCTTTCGGACGAGCAGTACTTC CASSGTSGVLSDEQYF
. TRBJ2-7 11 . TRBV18 TGTGCCAGCTCACCCGGACAGGAGCAGTACTTC CASSPGQEQYF
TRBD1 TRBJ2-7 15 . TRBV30 TGTGCCTGGAGTGTTTTGGGACAGGGTGGATACGAGCAGTACTTC CAWSVLGQGGYEQYF
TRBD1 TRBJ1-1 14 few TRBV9 TGTGCCAGCAGCGTGGACAGGGTACACACTGAAGCTTTCTTT CASSVDRVHTEAFF
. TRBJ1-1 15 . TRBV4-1 TGCGCCAGCAGCCAGTCACAGGGTAGCCTGGCTGAAGCTTTCTTT CASSQSQGSLAEAFF
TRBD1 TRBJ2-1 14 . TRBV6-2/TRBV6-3 TGTGCCAGCAGCCGGGACAGATTAAACAATGAGCAGTTCTTC CASSRDRLNNEQFF
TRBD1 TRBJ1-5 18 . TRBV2 TGTGCCAGCAGTCCCACCCTACAGGGGGCAGGGTCCAATCAGCCCCAGCATTTT CASSPTLQGAGSNQPQHF
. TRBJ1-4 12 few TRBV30 TGTGCCTGGAGTTGGGGCCATGAAAAACTGTTTTTT CAWSWGHEKLFF
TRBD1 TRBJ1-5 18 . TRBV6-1 TGTGCCAGCAGTGAATACCGGGGGACAGGGTGGAGCAATCAGCCCCAGCATTTT CASSEYRGTGWSNQPQHF
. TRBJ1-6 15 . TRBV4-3 TGCGCCAGCAGCCAAGATAAACGAGGAGGCTCACCCCTCCACTTT CASSQDKRGGSPLHF
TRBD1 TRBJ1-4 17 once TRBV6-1 TGTGCCAGCAGTGATCTCAGGGGGCGATCGGCTAATGAAAAACTGTTTTTT CASSDLRGRSANEKLFF
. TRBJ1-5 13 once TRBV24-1 TGTGCCACCCAGAACAGGGAAGCTCAGCCCCAGCATTTT CATQNREAQPQHF